Each of the 12 T cell receptor beta chains below was sequenced from the same sample in a study of post-analysis software for immune sequencing data. Study findings and constraints: About 5 TRBV segments occurring more often in patients than controls included TRBV5-6, TRBV5-1 and TRBV20-1.

Built from TCR beta cDNA, the libraries had unique molecular identifiers in them. Via MiXCR, TCRdb re-called the PCR reads, giving one row per CDR3 protein. This sample carries a few hundred thousand distinct CDR3 sequences, 34% of them seen once, and the ten largest clones take roughly 6%. Antigen specificity for these receptors is unknown. The sample consisted of blood. These receptors were taken from a girl younger than 18 with multiple sclerosis.

CDR3 protein: CSAGPSGGREIETQYF. The CDR3 coding sequence is TGCAGTGCCGGACCTAGCGGGGGCCGTGAGATAGAGACCCAGTACTTC. The chain joins TRBV20-1 to TRBJ2-5, with 10 bases lining up with TRBD2. This CDR3 has 16 residues. J gave up 4 bases and V 6 bases, and 14 bases lay outside the gene matches. CDR1 is DFQATT, CDR2 SNEGSKA, per germline (reference sequence).

This sequence joins TRBV20-1 and TRBJ1-5; D is unclear. The V end was cut by 0 bases, the J end by 6 bases, with 12 bases between. The CDR3 is 14 residues long. From germline, CDR1 is DFQATT and CDR2 SNEGSKA (reference sequence). In DNA, the CDR3 is TGCAGTGCTAGAGAGGCCCGGGTGGTTCAGCCCCAGCATTTT. It codes for CSAREARVVQPQHF.

This clonotype was counted a few times. This chain joins TRBV7-3 and TRBJ2-3; the D gene is possibly TRBD1 (5 bases). The CDR3 totals 16 residues. Germline assignment: CDR1 SGHTA and CDR2 FQGTGA. Trimming shortened V by 5 bases and J by 6 bases, and 21 bases separated the two germline ends. DNA of the CDR3: TGTGCCAGCAGCCGAAACCCAGGGTCCACCAGGGATACGCAGTATTTT. Residues: CASSRNPGSTRDTQYF.

This rearrangement joins TRBV11-3 to TRBJ2-1; no clear D. The CDR3 has 15 residues. V lost 5 bases to trimming and J lost 5 bases, with 16 bases between them. Germline CDR1 and CDR2: SGHNT and YENEEA. The CDR3 here is CASSVSPGPDNEQFF. CDR3 in DNA: TGTGCCAGCAGCGTCTCCCCGGGCCCCGACAATGAGCAGTTCTTC. The variable domain in full, completed from reference TRBV11-3 and TRBJ2-1, reads EAGVVQSPRYKIIEKKQPVAFWCNPISGHNTLYWYLQNLGQGPELLIRYENEEAVDDSQLPKDRFSAERLKGVDSTLKIQPAELGDSAVYLCASSVSPGPDNEQFFGPGTRLTVL.

The genes are TRBV27 and TRBJ2-1; 13 nucleotides match TRBD2. CDR1 MNHEY and CDR2 SMNVEV come from the germline V gene (reference sequence). The CDR3 runs 16 residues. J lost 8 bases, V lost 4 bases, and 8 bases had no gene match. The chain's CDR3 is CASSSQLAGGPHEQFF. For the CDR3, the DNA is TGTGCCAGCAGTTCCCAACTAGCGGGGGGGCCCCATGAGCAGTTCTTC.

The rearrangement joins TRBV7-9 to TRBJ2-3, with D possibly being TRBD1 (6 bases). CDR1 is SEHNR, CDR2 FQNEAQ, per germline (reference sequence). The CDR3 length is 17 residues. The V end lost 3 bases, the J end lost 3 bases, and 19 bases lay between the germline ends. For the CDR3, the DNA is TGTGCCAGCAGCTTGGTAATGGGGGCTGACGGGACAGATACGCAGTATTTT. This gives the protein CASSLVMGADGTDTQYF.

This rearrangement joins TRBV2 to TRBJ2-1; no clear D gene. This CDR3 has 13 amino acids. The germline CDR1 and CDR2 sequences are SNHLY and FYNNEI. V was cut by 0 bases and J by 9 bases, with 9 bases left in between. The CDR3 protein is CASSEAQPGEQFF. CDR3 bases: TGTGCCAGCAGTGAAGCACAGCCCGGTGAGCAGTTCTTC.

This clonotype was detected only a few times. The chain carries TRBV11-2 and TRBJ2-1, with 10 bases lining up with TRBD2. Germline V gives CDR1 SGHAT, CDR2 FQNNGV. The CDR3 runs to 17 residues. Unmatched junction bases numbered 15, after V lost 5 bases and J lost 8 bases. The CDR3 sequence is CASSPHERGGSGHEQFF. CDR3 nucleotides: TGTGCCAGCAGCCCGCACGAGCGGGGGGGCTCTGGGCATGAGCAGTTCTTC.

This clonotype was counted between two and nine times. This chain links TRBV19 with TRBJ2-3, with D perhaps being TRBD1 or TRBD2 (5 bases each). The CDR3 is made up of 14 amino acids. V was pared by 11 bases and J by 7 bases, with 22 bases between. Per the germline V gene, CDR1 is LNHDA and CDR2 is SQIVND (reference sequence). The CDR3 loop reads CASTGTASANTQYF. In DNA, the CDR3 is TGTGCCTCCACCGGGACCGCCTCCGCAAATACGCAGTATTTT.

The gene calls are TRBV29-1 and TRBJ2-5; perhaps TRBD1 as D (6 bases). This CDR3 is built from 12 residues. V was shortened by 6 bases and J by 1 base, with 9 bases between the two germline ends. Germline loops: CDR1 SQVTM, CDR2 ANQGSEA. Here the CDR3 DNA reads TGCAGCGTGGACAGACCCCAAGAGACCCAGTACTTC. Translation gives CSVDRPQETQYF. Looking up the rest from reference TRBV29-1 and TRBJ2-5 gives the full variable domain: SAVISQKPSRDICQRGTSLTIQCQVDSQVTMMFWYRQQPGQSLTLIATANQGSEATYESGFVIDKFPISRPNLTFSTLTVSNMSPEDSSIYLCSVDRPQETQYFGPGTRLLVL.

The chain uses TRBV25-1 and TRBJ2-5, with D possibly TRBD2 on 5 matching bases. Germline loops: CDR1 MGHDK, CDR2 SYGVNS. V was pared by 1 base and J by 1 base, with 10 bases between. The CDR3 is 15 amino acids. The CDR3: CASSESGILQETQYF. CDR3 in DNA: TGTGCCAGCAGTGAATCGGGGATTCTCCAAGAGACCCAGTACTTC. Full variable domain (outside the CDR3, taken from reference TRBV25-1 and TRBJ2-5): EADIYQTPRYLVIGTGKKITLECSQTMGHDKMYWYQQDPGMELHLIHYSYGVNSTEKGDLSSESTVSRIRTEHFPLTLESARPSHTSQYLCASSESGILQETQYFGPGTRLLVL.

This clonotype showed up just a few times. The CDR3 sequence is CASSQVGTGLETQYF. The CDR3 nucleotides are TGTGCCAGCAGCCAAGTAGGTACAGGGCTAGAGACCCAGTACTTC. V usage is TRBV3-1 and J usage is TRBJ2-5; D possibly corresponds to TRBD1 (6 bases). With 1 base removed from V and 4 bases from J, the gap between germline ends came to 13 bases. The CDR3 extends over 15 amino acids. The germline CDR1 and CDR2 sequences are LGHDT and YNNKEL (reference sequence).